This TCR beta chain emerged from a study of chemoradiotherapy in HPV16-positive cancers. Germline V gene lookup returns CDR1 PRHDT and CDR2 FYEKMQ (reference sequence). Trimming cost V 2 bases and J 7 bases, with 9 bases left between them. This CDR3 has 12 amino acids. Measured with immunoSEQ multiplex PCR; TCRdb has only the in-frame clones, and not every one. The sample has tens of thousands of clones, roughly nine tenths seen once. This TCR was sampled from a human donor with HPV-associated anogenital cancer. This chain links TRBV13 with TRBJ2-7; D ambiguous. The specimen comprised blood, sampled from a patient who underwent chemoradiotherapy. The CDR3: CASSLSPVEQYF. CDR3 bases: TGTGCCAGCAGCTTATCCCCTGTAGAGCAGTACTTC.